A single sample gave rise to the 17 T cell receptor beta chains below, sequenced in a study of prognosis after radiotherapy for stage I lung cancer. Template was genomic DNA; TCR beta CDR3 amplified in two multiplex PCR rounds. It was primers specific to each TRBV and TRBJ gene that first-round PCR used. TCRdb reprocessed the multiplex PCR reads with MiXCR, giving one entry per CDR3 protein. The table lists around 63,000 distinct CDR3 sequences, more than 25% of them singletons. The material sequenced was PBMCs, taken before or after stereotactic body radiation therapy (not recorded which). These TCRs come from a donor aged 50 or older with non-small cell lung cancer.

This clonotype has ten or more counts. This chain connects TRBV19 to TRBJ1-6; 7 bases align to TRBD1. Trimming at V came to 4 bases and at J to 7 bases, leaving 1 base not matched to a gene. The germline V gene has CDR1 LNHDA and CDR2 SQIVND (reference sequence). There are 13 residues in the CDR3. The CDR3 bases are TGTGCCAGTAGTAACAGGGGCAATTCACCCCTCCACTTT. It translates to CASSNRGNSPLHF.

This clonotype was picked up many times. The chain carries TRBV11-2 and TRBJ2-3; D is unclear. The V end lost 5 bases, the J end lost 4 bases, and 16 bases lay between the germline ends. Germline CDR1 is SGHAT and CDR2 is FQNNGV. This CDR3 spans 15 amino acids. CDR3 DNA sequence: TGTGCCAGCAGCCAACCGGGTATCCACCCAGATACGCAGTATTTT. Translating gives CASSQPGIHPDTQYF.

This clonotype was counted ten times or more. The V and J genes are TRBV4-2 and TRBJ2-3; no clear D. The CDR3 consists of 13 residues. With 2 bases removed from V and 6 bases from J, the gap between germline ends came to 9 bases. Germline V lookup: CDR1 LGHNA, CDR2 YNFKEQ. Here the CDR3 reads CASSQYVSDTQYF. In DNA form, the CDR3 reads TGTGCCAGCAGCCAATACGTTTCTGATACGCAGTATTTT.

This clonotype has ten or more counts. This chain uses TRBV6-2 or TRBV6-3 with TRBJ1-3; possible D gene TRBD1, 6 bases. Germline CDR1 reads MNHEY; CDR2 reads SVGEGT. Trimming cost V 4 bases and J 5 bases, with 9 bases left between them. This CDR3 spans 13 amino acids. CDR3 bases: TGTGCCAGCAGTTTCACAGGGAGAAACACCATATATTTT. Its translation is CASSFTGRNTIYF.

Concerning this clonotype: With a far larger clone one base away, a read error is the likely cause. The chain couples TRBV11-2 to TRBJ1-4; the D gene is possibly TRBD1 (6 bases). Per germline, CDR1 SGHAT and CDR2 FQNNGV. CDR3 length: 13 residues. For the CDR3, the DNA is TGCGCCAGCAGCTTGGTGGGGGCTGAAAAAATGTTTTTT. Protein sequence: CASSLVGAEKMFF.

As concerns this clonotype: The CDR3 does not close with the conserved phenylalanine or tryptophan, likely indicating a read error. This chain connects TRBV11-2 to TRBJ2-5; D tentatively reads TRBD1 or TRBD2 (5 bases each). Germline V gene lookup returns CDR1 SGHAT and CDR2 FQNNGV. The CDR3 length is 19 residues. Here the CDR3 reads CASSENVGVGRGPSETQYS. In nucleotides, the CDR3 is TGTGCCAGCAGCGAAAACGTCGGAGTAGGACGGGGCCCGAGTGAGACACAGTACTCC.

This clonotype was counted at least ten times. This sequence joins TRBV7-9 and TRBJ2-2, with 8 bases identical to TRBD1. The length of the CDR3 is 14 residues. The V segment lost 5 bases and the J segment 5 bases; nucleotides outside the gene matches: 4. The V gene's germline CDR1 is SEHNR and CDR2 FQNEAQ (reference sequence). The CDR3 nucleotides read TGTGCCAGCAGCGGGACAGGTCGGACCGGGGAGCTGTTTTTT. It is translated as CASSGTGRTGELFF.

This clonotype was picked up one time. This rearrangement joins TRBV6-1 to TRBJ1-5; TRBD1 agrees at 10 bases. The CDR3 consists of 17 residues. Germline CDR1 MNHNS, CDR2 SASEGT. Trimming took 6 bases from V and 11 from J; bases not matched to a gene: 19. CDR3 sequence (DNA): TGTGCCAGCAGCCCTCTGGGACAGGGGTCGGGCAATAAGACCCAGCATTTT. Translation gives CASSPLGQGSGNKTQHF.

As for this clonotype: A far larger clone is just one base off, so this is likely a read error. This chain links TRBV6-2 or TRBV6-3 with TRBJ2-7; D is perhaps TRBD2 (7 bases). CDR1 is MNHEY, CDR2 SVGEGT, per germline. This CDR3 region has 12 residues. CDR3 sequence (DNA): TGTGCCAGCAGTGACCGGGTGGGGGGGCACGACTTC. Translating it yields CASSDRVGGHDF.

This clonotype was observed many times. This sequence joins TRBV30 and TRBJ2-1; 14 bases are shared with TRBD2. This CDR3 comprises 14 residues. V gave up 7 bases and J gave up 7 bases; unmatched junction bases: 6. In germline, CDR1 is GTSNPN, CDR2 SVGIG (reference sequence). The CDR3 region has the DNA TGTGCCTTCCGGGGGACTAGCGGGGGTAATGAGCAGTTCTTC. It encodes CAFRGTSGGNEQFF.

In the case of this clonotype: Lacking the conserved final phenylalanine or tryptophan, this CDR3 likely reflects a read error. The chain links TRBV30 to TRBJ1-1, with D unresolved. Trimming left V 2 bases short and J 0 bases short, with 16 bases between. Looked up from germline, CDR1 is GTSNPN and CDR2 is SVGIG (reference sequence). The CDR3 contains 16 residues. As DNA, the CDR3 is TGTGCCTGGAGTCCTAATTATGTGGGGATGAACACTGAAGCTTTCTTA. It yields the protein CAWSPNYVGMNTEAFL.

This clonotype has a count of ten or more. The chain has TRBV9 and TRBJ1-4; D not resolved. Germline assignment: CDR1 SGDLS and CDR2 YYNGEE. The CDR3 sequence is 14 residues long. V was shortened by 1 base and J by 6 bases, with 10 bases between the two germline ends. The CDR3 coding sequence is TGTGCCAGCAGCGTAACGCTTATAGATGAAAAACTGTTTTTT. This encodes CASSVTLIDEKLFF.

In this sample, this clonotype turned up many times. The chain combines TRBV19 with TRBJ2-6; TRBD2 might be the D (6 bases). Germline V CDR1 and CDR2: LNHDA, SQIVND (reference sequence). There are 15 residues in the CDR3. V lost 7 bases and J lost 2, with 12 bases in between. The DNA of the CDR3 is TGTGCCAGTACCCCTGGCGGGGCTGGGGCCAACGTCCTGACTTTC. Protein sequence: CASTPGGAGANVLTF.

This clonotype was recorded at least ten times. V is TRBV24-1 and J is TRBJ2-1; the match to TRBD2 covers 10 bases. With V trimmed by 3 bases and J by 7 bases, 8 bases remained unmatched. Germline-derived CDR1 and CDR2 are KGHDR and SFDVKD. The CDR3 spans 16 residues. CDR3 bases: TGTGCCACCAGTGATCATCTAGCGGGGGCCTTTAATGAGCAGTTCTTC. Its translation is CATSDHLAGAFNEQFF.

There are many counts of this clonotype. A read error may account for a junction end that differs from germline. V and J are TRBV7-7 and TRBJ2-5, with D hard to call. The CDR3 is made up of 14 amino acids. The germline V gene encodes CDR1 SSHAT and CDR2 FNYEAQ (reference sequence). This CDR3 reads CASSSDAPSQTQYF. For the CDR3, the DNA is TGTGCTAGCAGCTCGGACGCCCCTTCGCAGACCCAGTACTTC.

As concerns this clonotype: A far larger clone differs by one base, so this is likely a read error. This chain joins TRBV6-1 and TRBJ1-5; D may be TRBD1 (6 bases). CDR1 MNHNS and CDR2 SASEGT come from the germline V gene. CDR3 size: 14 residues. Here the CDR3 reads CATSYRQGNQPQHF. The CDR3 DNA sequence: TGTGCCACCAGTTACAGACAGGGCAATCAGCCCCAGCATTTT.

This clonotype was seen at least ten times. The rearrangement joins TRBV19 to TRBJ2-1; tentatively, D is TRBD1 (5 bases). The CDR3 spans 14 residues. The V end was cut by 6 bases, the J end by 6 bases, with 15 bases between. Germline lookup yields CDR1 LNHDA and CDR2 SQIVND (reference sequence). CDR3 region: CASRSGQGLNEQFF. CDR3 sequence (DNA): TGTGCCAGTAGGAGTGGGCAGGGCCTCAATGAGCAGTTCTTC.